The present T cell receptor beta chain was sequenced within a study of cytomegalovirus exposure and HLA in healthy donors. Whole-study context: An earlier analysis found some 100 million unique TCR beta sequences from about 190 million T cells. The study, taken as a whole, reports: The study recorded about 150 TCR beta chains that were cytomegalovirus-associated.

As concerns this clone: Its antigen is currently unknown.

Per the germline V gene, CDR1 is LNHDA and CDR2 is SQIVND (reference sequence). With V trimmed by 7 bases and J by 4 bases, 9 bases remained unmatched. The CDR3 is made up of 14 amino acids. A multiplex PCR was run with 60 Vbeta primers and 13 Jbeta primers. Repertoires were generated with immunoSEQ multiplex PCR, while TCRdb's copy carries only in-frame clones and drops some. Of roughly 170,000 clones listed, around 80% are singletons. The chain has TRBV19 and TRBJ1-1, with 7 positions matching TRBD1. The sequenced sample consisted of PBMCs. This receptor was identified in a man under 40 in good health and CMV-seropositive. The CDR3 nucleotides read TGTGCCAGTAACCTAGTCCGGGACAGCACTGAAGCTTTCTTT. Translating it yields CASNLVRDSTEAFF.